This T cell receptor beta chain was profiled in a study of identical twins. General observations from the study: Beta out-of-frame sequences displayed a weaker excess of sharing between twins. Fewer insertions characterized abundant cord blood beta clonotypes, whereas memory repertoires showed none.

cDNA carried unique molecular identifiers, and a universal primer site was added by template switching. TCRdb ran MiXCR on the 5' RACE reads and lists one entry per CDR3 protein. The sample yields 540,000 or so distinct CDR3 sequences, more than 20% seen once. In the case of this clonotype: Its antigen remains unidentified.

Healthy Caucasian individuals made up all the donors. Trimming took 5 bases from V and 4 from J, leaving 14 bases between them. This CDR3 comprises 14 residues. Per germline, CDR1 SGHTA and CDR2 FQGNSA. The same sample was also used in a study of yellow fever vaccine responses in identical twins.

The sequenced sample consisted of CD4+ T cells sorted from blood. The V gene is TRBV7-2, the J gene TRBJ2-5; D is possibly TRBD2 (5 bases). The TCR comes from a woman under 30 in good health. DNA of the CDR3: TGTGCCAGCAGCGCCGTAGCGCGAGGAGAGACCCAGTACTTC. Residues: CASSAVARGETQYF.